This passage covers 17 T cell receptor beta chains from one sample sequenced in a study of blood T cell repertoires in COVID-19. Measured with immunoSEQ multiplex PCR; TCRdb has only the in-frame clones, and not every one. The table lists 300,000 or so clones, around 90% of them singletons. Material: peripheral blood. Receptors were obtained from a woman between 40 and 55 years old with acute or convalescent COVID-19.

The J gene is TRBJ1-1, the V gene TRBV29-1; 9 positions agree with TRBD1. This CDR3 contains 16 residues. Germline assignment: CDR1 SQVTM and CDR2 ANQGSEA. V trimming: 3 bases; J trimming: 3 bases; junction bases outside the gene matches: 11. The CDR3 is CSVEGHRGRRDTEAFF. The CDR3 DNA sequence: TGCAGCGTTGAGGGGCACAGGGGGCGAAGAGACACTGAAGCTTTCTTT.

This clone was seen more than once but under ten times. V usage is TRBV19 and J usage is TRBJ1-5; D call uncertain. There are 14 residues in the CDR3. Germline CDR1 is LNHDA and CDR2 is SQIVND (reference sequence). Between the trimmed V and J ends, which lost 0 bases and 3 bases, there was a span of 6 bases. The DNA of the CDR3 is TGTGCCAGTAGTATAGATGAGGACAATCAGCCCCAGCATTTT. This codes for CASSIDEDNQPQHF.

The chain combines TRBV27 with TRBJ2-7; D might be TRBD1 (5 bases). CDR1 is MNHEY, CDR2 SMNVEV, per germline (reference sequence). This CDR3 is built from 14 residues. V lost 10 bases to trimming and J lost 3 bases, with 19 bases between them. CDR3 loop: CANLDNPGRYEQYV. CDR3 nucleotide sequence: TGTGCCAACTTGGATAACCCAGGGCGCTACGAGCAGTACGTC.

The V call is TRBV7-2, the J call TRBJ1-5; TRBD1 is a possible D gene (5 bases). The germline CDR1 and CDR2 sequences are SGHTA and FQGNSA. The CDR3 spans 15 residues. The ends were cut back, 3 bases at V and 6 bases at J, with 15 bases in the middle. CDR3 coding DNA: TGTGCCAGCAGCTTGGCGGGGACTCGGGGTCAGCCCCAGCATTTT. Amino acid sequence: CASSLAGTRGQPQHF.

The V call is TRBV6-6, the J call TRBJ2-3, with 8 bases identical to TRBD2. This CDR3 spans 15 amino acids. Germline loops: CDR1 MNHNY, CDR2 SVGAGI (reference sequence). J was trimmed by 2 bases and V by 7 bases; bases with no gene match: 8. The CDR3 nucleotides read TGTGCCAGCAAGCGCGTAGCGGGGACCACAGATACGCAGTATTTT. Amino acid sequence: CASKRVAGTTDTQYF.

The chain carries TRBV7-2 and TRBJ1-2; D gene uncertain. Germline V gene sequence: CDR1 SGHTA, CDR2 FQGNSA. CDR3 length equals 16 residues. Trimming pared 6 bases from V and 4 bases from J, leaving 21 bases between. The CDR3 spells CASSPRGGAFGYGYTF. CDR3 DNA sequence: TGTGCCAGCAGTCCACGGGGAGGCGCCTTCGGCTATGGCTACACCTTC.

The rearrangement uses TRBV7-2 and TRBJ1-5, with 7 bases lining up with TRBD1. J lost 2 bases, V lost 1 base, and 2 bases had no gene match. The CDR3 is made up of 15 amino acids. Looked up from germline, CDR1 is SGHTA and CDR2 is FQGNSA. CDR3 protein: CASSLGGQGNQPQHF. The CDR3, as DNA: TGTGCCAGCAGCTTAGGTGGACAGGGCAATCAGCCCCAGCATTTT.

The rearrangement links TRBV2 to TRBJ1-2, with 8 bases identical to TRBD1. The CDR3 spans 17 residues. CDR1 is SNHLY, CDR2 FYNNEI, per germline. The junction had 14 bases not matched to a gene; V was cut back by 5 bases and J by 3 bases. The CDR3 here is CASSSHYQGAGDYGYTF. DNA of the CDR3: TGTGCCAGCAGTAGCCACTATCAGGGGGCTGGAGACTATGGCTACACCTTC.

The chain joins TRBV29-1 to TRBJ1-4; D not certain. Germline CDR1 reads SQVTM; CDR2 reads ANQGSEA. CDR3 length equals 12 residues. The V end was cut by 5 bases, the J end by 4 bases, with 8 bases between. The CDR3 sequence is CSVIQVNEKLFF. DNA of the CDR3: TGCAGCGTTATCCAGGTTAATGAAAAACTGTTTTTT.

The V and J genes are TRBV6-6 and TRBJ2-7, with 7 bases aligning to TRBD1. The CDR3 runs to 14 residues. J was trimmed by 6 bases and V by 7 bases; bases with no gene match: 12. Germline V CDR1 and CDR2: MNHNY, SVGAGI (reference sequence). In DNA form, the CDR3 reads TGTGCCAGCAAGGCCCCCCGACAGGGTAGCGAGCAGTACGTC. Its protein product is CASKAPRQGSEQYV.

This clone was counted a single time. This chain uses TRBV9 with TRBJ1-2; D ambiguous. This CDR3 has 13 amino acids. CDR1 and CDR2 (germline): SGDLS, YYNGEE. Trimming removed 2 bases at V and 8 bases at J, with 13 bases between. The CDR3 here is CASSVTYSGGYTF. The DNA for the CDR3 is TGTGCCAGCAGCGTTACTTACTCCGGGGGCTACACCTTC.

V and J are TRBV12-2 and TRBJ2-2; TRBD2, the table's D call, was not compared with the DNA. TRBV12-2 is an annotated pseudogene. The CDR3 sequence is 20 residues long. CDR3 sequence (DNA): TGTGCAAGTCGCTTATCGCCCTGGCCGGCGGACTTCGTTAACACCGGGGAGCTGTTTTTT. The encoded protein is CASRLSPWPADFVNTGELFF.

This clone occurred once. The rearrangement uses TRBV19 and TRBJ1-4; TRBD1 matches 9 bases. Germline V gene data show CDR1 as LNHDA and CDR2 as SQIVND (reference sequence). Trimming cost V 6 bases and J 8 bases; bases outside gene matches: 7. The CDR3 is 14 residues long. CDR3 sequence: CASSLRQGGEKLFF. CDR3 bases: TGTGCCAGTAGCCTCAGACAGGGGGGAGAAAAACTGTTTTTT. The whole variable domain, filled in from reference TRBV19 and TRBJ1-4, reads DGGITQSPKYLFRKEGQNVTLSCEQNLNHDAMYWYRQDPGQGLRLIYYSQIVNDFQKGDIAEGYSVSREKKESFPLTVTSAQKNPTAFYLCASSLRQGGEKLFFGSGTQLSVL.

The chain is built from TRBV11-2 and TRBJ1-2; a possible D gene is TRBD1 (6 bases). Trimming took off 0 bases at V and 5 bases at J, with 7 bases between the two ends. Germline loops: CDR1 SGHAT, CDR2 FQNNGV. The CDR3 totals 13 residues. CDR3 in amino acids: CASSLEGAYGYTF. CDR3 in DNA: TGTGCCAGCAGCTTAGAGGGGGCGTATGGCTACACCTTC.

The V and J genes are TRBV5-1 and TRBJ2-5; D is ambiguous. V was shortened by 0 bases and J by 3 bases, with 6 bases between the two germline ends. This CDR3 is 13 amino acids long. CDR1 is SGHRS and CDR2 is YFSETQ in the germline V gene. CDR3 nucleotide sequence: TGCGCCAGCAGCTTGGGTCCTAAAGAGACCCAGTACTTC. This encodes CASSLGPKETQYF.

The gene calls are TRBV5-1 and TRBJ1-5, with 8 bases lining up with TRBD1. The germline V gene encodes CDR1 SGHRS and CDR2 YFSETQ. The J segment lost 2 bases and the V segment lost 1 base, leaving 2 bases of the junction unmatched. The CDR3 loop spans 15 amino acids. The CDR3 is CASSLTGGGNQPQHF. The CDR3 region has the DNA TGCGCCAGCAGCTTGACAGGGGGGGGCAATCAGCCCCAGCATTTT.

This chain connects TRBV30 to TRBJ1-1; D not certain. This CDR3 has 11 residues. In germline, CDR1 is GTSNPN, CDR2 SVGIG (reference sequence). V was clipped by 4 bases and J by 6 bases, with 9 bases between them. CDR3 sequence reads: CAWTRFSEAFF. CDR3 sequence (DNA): TGTGCCTGGACCAGGTTTTCTGAAGCTTTCTTT.